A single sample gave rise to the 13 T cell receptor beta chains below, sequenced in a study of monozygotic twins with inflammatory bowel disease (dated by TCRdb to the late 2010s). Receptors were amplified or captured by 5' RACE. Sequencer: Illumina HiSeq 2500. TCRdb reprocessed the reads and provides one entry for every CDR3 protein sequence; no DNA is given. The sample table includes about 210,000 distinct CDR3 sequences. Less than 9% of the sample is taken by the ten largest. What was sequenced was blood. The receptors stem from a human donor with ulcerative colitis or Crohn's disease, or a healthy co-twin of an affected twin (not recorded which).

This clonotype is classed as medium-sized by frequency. This CDR3 is CASSEGTGPWETQYF. The chain is built from TRBV2 and TRBJ2-5; TCRdb's D call, TRBD1, is unchecked because there is no DNA. Germline CDR1 and CDR2: SNHLY and FYNNEI. The CDR3 has 15 amino acids.

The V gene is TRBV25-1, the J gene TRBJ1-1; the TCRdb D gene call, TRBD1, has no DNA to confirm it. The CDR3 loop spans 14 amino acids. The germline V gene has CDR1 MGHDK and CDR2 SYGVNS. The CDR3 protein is CASSETGAYTEAFF.

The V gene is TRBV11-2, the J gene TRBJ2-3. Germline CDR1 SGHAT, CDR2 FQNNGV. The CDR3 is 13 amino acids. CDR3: CASTFTGTDTQYF.

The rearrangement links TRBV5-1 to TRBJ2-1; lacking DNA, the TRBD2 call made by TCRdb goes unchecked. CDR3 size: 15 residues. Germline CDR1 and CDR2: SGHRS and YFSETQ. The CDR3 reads CASSFVAGAYNEQFF.

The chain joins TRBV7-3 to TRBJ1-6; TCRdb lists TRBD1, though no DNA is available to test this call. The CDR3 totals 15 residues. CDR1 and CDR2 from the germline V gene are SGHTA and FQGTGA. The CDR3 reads CASSEQDRGNSPLHF.

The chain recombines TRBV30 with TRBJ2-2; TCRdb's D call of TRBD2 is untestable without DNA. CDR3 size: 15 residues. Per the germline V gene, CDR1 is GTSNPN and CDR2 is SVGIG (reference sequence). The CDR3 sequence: CAWRLAGVHTGELFF. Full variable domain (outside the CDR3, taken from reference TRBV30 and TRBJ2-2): SQTIHQWPATLVQPVGSPLSLECTVEGTSNPNLYWYRQAAGRGLQLLFYSVGIGQISSEVPQNLSASRPQDRQFILSSKKLLLSDSGFYLCAWRLAGVHTGELFFGEGSRLTVL.

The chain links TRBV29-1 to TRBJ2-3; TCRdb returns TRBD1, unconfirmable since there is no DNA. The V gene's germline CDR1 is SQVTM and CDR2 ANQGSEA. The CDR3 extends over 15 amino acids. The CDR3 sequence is CSVVGGGLSTDTQYF.

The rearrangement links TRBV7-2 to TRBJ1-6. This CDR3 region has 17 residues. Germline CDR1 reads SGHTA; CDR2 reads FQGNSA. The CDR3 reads CASSLNPSGRYNSPLHF.

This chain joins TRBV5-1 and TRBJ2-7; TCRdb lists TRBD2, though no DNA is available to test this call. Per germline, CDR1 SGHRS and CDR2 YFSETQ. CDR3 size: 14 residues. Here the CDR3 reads CASSLGSGPYEQYF.

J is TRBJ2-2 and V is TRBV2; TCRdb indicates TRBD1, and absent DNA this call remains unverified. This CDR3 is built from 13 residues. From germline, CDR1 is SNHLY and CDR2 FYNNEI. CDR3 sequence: CASRQENTGELFF.

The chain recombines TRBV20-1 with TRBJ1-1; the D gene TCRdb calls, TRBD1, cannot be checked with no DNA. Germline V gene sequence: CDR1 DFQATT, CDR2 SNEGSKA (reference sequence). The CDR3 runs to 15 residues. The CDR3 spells CSPVPGQGGNTEAFF.

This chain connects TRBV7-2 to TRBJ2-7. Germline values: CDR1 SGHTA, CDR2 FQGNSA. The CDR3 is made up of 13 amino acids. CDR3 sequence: CASSFNPSYEQYF.

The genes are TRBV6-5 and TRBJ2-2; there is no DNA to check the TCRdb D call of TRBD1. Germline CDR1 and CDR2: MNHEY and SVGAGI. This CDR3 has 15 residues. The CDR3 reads CATSGQAIYTGELFF.